These 27 T cell receptor beta chains were all obtained from the same sample, sequenced in a study of cytomegalovirus exposure and HLA in healthy donors. With 60 Vbeta and 13 Jbeta primers, the PCR was carried out. Using immunoSEQ multiplex PCR, the repertoire was profiled, and TCRdb retains in-frame clones only, with some absent. The sample has 50,000 or so clones; roughly three fifths are singletons. The sequencing input was PBMCs. The receptors originated from a human donor in good health.

The gene calls are TRBV4-1 and TRBJ2-1; the match to TRBD1 covers 9 bases. CDR1 MGHRA and CDR2 YSYEKL come from the germline V gene. Trimming at V came to 1 base and at J to 7 bases, leaving 11 bases not matched to a gene. The CDR3 sequence is 17 residues long. The CDR3 is CASSQVGWGTGKNEQFF. The CDR3 DNA reads TGCGCCAGCAGCCAAGTGGGGTGGGGGACAGGGAAGAATGAGCAGTTCTTC.

The gene calls are TRBV29-1 and TRBJ2-7; maybe TRBD2 (6 bases). CDR1 is SQVTM and CDR2 is ANQGSEA in the germline V gene. The CDR3 has 13 amino acids. V dropped 6 bases and J dropped 3 bases, with 15 bases sitting between them. The CDR3 DNA reads as TGCAGCGTATACGGGACTGAAGTCTACGAGCAGTACTTC. The encoded protein is CSVYGTEVYEQYF.

This rearrangement joins TRBV30 to TRBJ2-7; possible D gene TRBD2, 6 bases. This CDR3 is built from 14 residues. V gave up 1 base and J gave up 4 bases, with 14 bases separating them. CDR1 and CDR2 (germline): GTSNPN, SVGIG (reference sequence). CDR3 in amino acids: CAWSALRGWYEQYF. In nucleotides, the CDR3 is TGTGCCTGGAGTGCGCTTCGGGGGTGGTACGAGCAGTACTTC.

This rearrangement joins TRBV6-5 to TRBJ1-3, with D unclear. The CDR3 extends over 15 amino acids. The V gene's germline CDR1 is MNHEY and CDR2 SVGAGI. Trimming took 5 bases from V and 0 from J, leaving 11 bases between them. CDR3 amino acids: CASSSRFLSGNTIYF. CDR3 coding DNA: TGTGCCAGCAGTAGCCGGTTTCTCTCTGGAAACACCATATATTTT.

The rearrangement uses TRBV19 and TRBJ1-1; D gene uncertain. Germline lookup yields CDR1 LNHDA and CDR2 SQIVND (reference sequence). The CDR3 consists of 12 residues. V lost 7 bases and J 1 base, leaving 7 bases between the germline ends. CDR3 bases: TGTGCCAGTAATACAGCGAACACTGAAGCTTTCTTT. This gives the protein CASNTANTEAFF.

The chain joins TRBV4-3 to TRBJ2-1; D not resolved. Per the germline V gene, CDR1 is LGHNA and CDR2 is YSLEER. The V and J ends lost 4 bases and 8 bases respectively, with 9 bases between them. The CDR3 is made up of 12 amino acids. The CDR3 reads CASSPMGDEQFF. As DNA, the CDR3 is TGCGCCAGCAGCCCAATGGGCGATGAGCAGTTCTTC.

As concerns this clone: An end of the junction does not agree with germline; a read error may underlie this. The chain carries TRBV7-7 and TRBJ2-5; 9 bases fit TRBD1. This CDR3 spans 15 amino acids. Germline V gene data show CDR1 as SSHAT and CDR2 as FNYEAQ (reference sequence). This CDR3 reads CASSLQGASQETQYF. CDR3 coding DNA: TGTGCTAGCAGCTTACAGGGGGCATCCCAAGAGACCCAGTACTTC.

This chain joins TRBV19 and TRBJ1-2; 10 nucleotides agree with TRBD1. The CDR3 runs 15 residues. V was pared by 4 bases and J by 0 bases, with 2 bases of the junction left unmatched. Germline V CDR1 and CDR2: LNHDA, SQIVND (reference sequence). CDR3 sequence (DNA): TGTGCCAGTAGTAAGGGACAGGGGACTAACTATGGCTACACCTTC. Translated, it gives CASSKGQGTNYGYTF.

The chain is built from TRBV7-8 and TRBJ2-7; possible D gene TRBD2, 5 bases. Germline V gene lookup returns CDR1 SGHVS and CDR2 FQNEAQ. V lost 5 bases, J lost 6 bases, and 11 bases lay in between. CDR3 length equals 12 residues. In nucleotides, the CDR3 is TGTGCCAGCAGCCCCGGGATTATCGAGCAGTACTTC. Its translation: CASSPGIIEQYF. The whole variable domain, remainder taken from reference TRBV7-8 and TRBJ2-7, is GAGVSQSPRYKVAKRGQDVALRCDPISGHVSLFWYQQALGQGPEFLTYFQNEAQLDKSGLPSDRFFAERPEGSVSTLKIQRTQQEDSAVYLCASSPGIIEQYFGPGTRLTVT.

The chain recombines TRBV10-2 with TRBJ1-4; D is unclear. The CDR3 spans 14 residues. Germline CDR1 reads WSHSY; CDR2 reads SAAADI. The ends were cut back, 4 bases at V and 2 bases at J, with 8 bases in the middle. The DNA of the CDR3 is TGCGCCAGCAGTGGAGGATCGACTAATGAAAAACTGTTTTTT. Protein sequence: CASSGGSTNEKLFF.

V usage is TRBV4-3 and J usage is TRBJ1-2, with 9 bases aligning to TRBD1. This CDR3 contains 13 residues. The V segment lost 7 bases and the J segment 5 bases; nucleotides outside the gene matches: 5. The germline gives CDR1 LGHNA, CDR2 YSLEER. The CDR3 sequence: CASKDRGDYGYTF. The CDR3 region has the DNA TGCGCCAGCAAGGACAGGGGAGATTATGGCTACACCTTC.

The V call is TRBV23-1, the J call TRBJ1-4; D is unclear. TRBV23-1 is classed as an ORF, of uncertain function. Trimming removed 0 bases from V and 7 bases from J, with 12 bases in between. The CDR3 is made up of 15 amino acids. CDR3 DNA: TGCGCCAGCAGTCAATCCGGCAGTAGAGGTGAAAAACTGTTTTTT. Translation gives CASSQSGSRGEKLFF.

Concerning this clone itself: Relative to the germline gene, one junction end is altered; a read error may explain this. This chain links TRBV6-1 with TRBJ2-7, with 7 bases identical to TRBD1. Germline V gene data show CDR1 as MNHNS and CDR2 as SASEGT. The CDR3 is 12 amino acids. CDR3 coding DNA: TGCTTAGACAGGGCGCCTTCCTACGAGCAGTACTTC. Its protein is CLDRAPSYEQYF.

Here the CDR3 reads CASSLVASGGYNEQFF. CDR3 nucleotides: TGTGCCAGCAGCTTGGTTGCTAGCGGGGGTTACAATGAGCAGTTCTTC. The gene calls are TRBV5-6 and TRBJ2-1, with TRBD2 matching 10 bases. V lost 0 bases, J lost 4 bases, and 4 bases stayed unmatched. The CDR3 is 16 amino acids. Germline-derived CDR1 and CDR2 are SGHDT and YYEEEE.

The genes are TRBV18 and TRBJ1-5; the match to TRBD1 covers 10 bases. Germline CDR1 reads KGHSH; CDR2 reads LQKENI. The CDR3 totals 17 residues. The V segment lost 4 bases and the J segment 2 bases; nucleotides outside the gene matches: 8. CDR3 bases: TGTGCCAGCTCACGGGACAGGGGAGTTTCGGGCAATCAGCCCCAGCATTTT. Its translation is CASSRDRGVSGNQPQHF.

The gene calls are TRBV18 and TRBJ2-7, with a weak D call TRBD2 (5 bases). Trimming took off 3 bases at V and 1 base at J, with 10 bases between the two ends. CDR1 is KGHSH, CDR2 LQKENI, per germline. The CDR3 is made up of 14 amino acids. The CDR3 DNA sequence: TGTGCCAGCTCACCCAACGGGAATTCCTACGAGCAGTACTTC. It translates to CASSPNGNSYEQYF.

The rearrangement links TRBV29-1 to TRBJ1-1; possible D gene TRBD1, 6 bases. The germline CDR1 and CDR2 sequences are SQVTM and ANQGSEA. V lost 3 bases to trimming and J lost 0 bases, with 11 bases between them. This CDR3 has 14 amino acids. This CDR3 reads CSVDPGHLNTEAFF. The CDR3 region has the DNA TGCAGCGTTGATCCGGGACACCTGAACACTGAAGCTTTCTTT.

The table lists this clone with a few counts. The chain couples TRBV13 to TRBJ2-5; 12 positions match TRBD2. Unmatched junction bases numbered 14, after V lost 5 bases and J lost 7 bases. The CDR3 runs to 17 residues. Germline CDR1 is PRHDT and CDR2 is FYEKMQ (reference sequence). CDR3 residues: CASSQPGASGGAVTQYF. CDR3 DNA sequence: TGTGCCAGCAGCCAACCAGGGGCTAGCGGGGGGGCCGTGACCCAGTACTTC.

The chain carries TRBV27 and TRBJ2-3, with 10 positions matching TRBD2. This CDR3 comprises 16 residues. The J segment lost 6 bases and the V segment lost 1 base, leaving 7 bases of the junction unmatched. CDR1 and CDR2 from the germline V gene are MNHEY and SMNVEV (reference sequence). The CDR3 bases are TGTGCCAGCAGTTTATTGGCTAGCGGGGGCGAGGATACGCAGTATTTT. This sequence encodes CASSLLASGGEDTQYF.

This clone was seen a single time. The chain is built from TRBV27 and TRBJ2-1; 8 nucleotides match TRBD1. CDR1 MNHEY and CDR2 SMNVEV come from the germline V gene (reference sequence). This CDR3 has 15 residues. Germline trimming cut 5 bases from V and 2 bases from J; bases unmatched to any gene: 5. The CDR3 loop is CASSKPQGAYNEQFF. CDR3 nucleotides: TGTGCCAGCAGTAAACCACAGGGGGCCTACAATGAGCAGTTCTTC.

This rearrangement joins TRBV7-2 to TRBJ1-3; no definite D call. The CDR3 runs 14 residues. Per germline, CDR1 SGHTA and CDR2 FQGNSA. V lost 4 bases and J lost 0, with 7 bases in between. The DNA for the CDR3 is TGTGCCAGCAGCTCCCAGGACTCTGGAAACACCATATATTTT. It translates to CASSSQDSGNTIYF.

The chain recombines TRBV7-2 with TRBJ2-3, with 7 bases that match TRBD2. V was pared by 5 bases and J by 2 bases, with 7 bases of the junction left unmatched. CDR1 is SGHTA and CDR2 is FQGNSA in the germline V gene. The CDR3 loop spans 15 amino acids. The CDR3 loop reads CASSKLARTTDTQYF. Here the CDR3 DNA reads TGTGCCAGCAGCAAACTAGCGAGGACCACAGATACGCAGTATTTT.

The chain uses TRBV30 and TRBJ2-1; unclear D gene. Germline assignment: CDR1 GTSNPN and CDR2 SVGIG (reference sequence). This CDR3 has 13 residues. Trimming removed 5 bases at V and 0 bases at J, with 8 bases between. The CDR3 DNA sequence: TGTGCCTGGCAGGAAAGCTCCTACAATGAGCAGTTCTTC. It specifies CAWQESSYNEQFF.

This clone was found a few times. The V and J genes are TRBV4-2 and TRBJ2-5; 7 bases line up with TRBD1. Germline V gives CDR1 LGHNA, CDR2 YNFKEQ. Trimming removed 0 bases from V and 3 bases from J; junction bases left unmatched: 1. The CDR3 runs 14 residues. The CDR3 reads CASSQEGQKETQYF. In DNA form, the CDR3 reads TGTGCCAGCAGCCAAGAGGGACAGAAAGAGACCCAGTACTTC.

This clone occurred a few times. The CDR3, as DNA: TGTGCCAGCCGGGACAGAAATAATTCACCCCTCCACTTT. This sequence encodes CASRDRNNSPLHF. The chain links TRBV2 to TRBJ1-6; 7 bases fit TRBD1. From germline, CDR1 is SNHLY and CDR2 FYNNEI. V lost 8 bases, J lost 5 bases, and 3 bases stayed unmatched. CDR3 length equals 13 residues.

The chain couples TRBV5-4 to TRBJ1-3, with D unclear. The CDR3 is made up of 16 amino acids. V lost 0 bases to trimming and J lost 0 bases, with 10 bases between them. CDR1 is SGHNT and CDR2 is YYREEE in the germline V gene (reference sequence). CDR3 sequence reads: CASSLAYGSSGNTIYF. The CDR3 DNA reads TGTGCCAGCAGCTTGGCTTATGGCAGCTCTGGAAACACCATATATTTT. The complete variable domain, with remaining parts taken from reference TRBV5-4 and TRBJ1-3, reads ETGVTQSPTHLIKTRGQQVTLRCSSQSGHNTVSWYQQALGQGPQFIFQYYREEENGRGNFPPRFSGLQFPNYSSELNVNALELDDSALYLCASSLAYGSSGNTIYFGEGSWLTVV.

V usage is TRBV9 and J usage is TRBJ2-7, with 11 positions matching TRBD2. With V trimmed by 3 bases and J by 4 bases, 6 bases remained unmatched. This CDR3 contains 15 residues. Germline lookup yields CDR1 SGDLS and CDR2 YYNGEE. CDR3 in amino acids: CASSAVAGGPYEQYF. CDR3 coding DNA: TGTGCCAGCAGCGCAGTAGCGGGGGGGCCTTACGAGCAGTACTTC.